Sequencing of this T cell receptor (beta chain) was carried out in a study of blood T cell repertoires in COVID-19. Study summary: Specimens from acute and convalescent COVID-19 originated in the United States, Italy and Spain. T cells, B-cell-depleted T cells, or PBMCs provided the cDNA or gDNA that served as material.

The germline V gene encodes CDR1 KGHDR and CDR2 SFDVKD. This CDR3 has 15 residues. With 0 bases clipped from V and 6 bases from J, the junction kept 2 bases outside the gene matches. Study processing details: Using reference gene primer amplification, nucleated cell counts were estimated. The method was immunoSEQ multiplex PCR; TCRdb's version includes in-frame clones alone and lacks a portion of them. V and J calls and clone size follow that table, whereas D and trimming were derived from the DNA. The data contain 300,000 to 350,000 clones, around 89% of them seen just once; the ten biggest clones take up 3.5% to 4.5%.

V and J are TRBV24-1 and TRBJ2-1; 9 bases match TRBD2. The TCR originated in a woman aged 18-29 years with acute COVID-19. Sequenced: PBMCs or T cells enriched from blood (not recorded which). The CDR3 is CATSDLDSGSNEQFF. The CDR3 DNA follows: TGTGCCACCAGTGATTTGGATAGCGGGAGCAATGAGCAGTTCTTC.